The source of this T cell receptor (beta chain) is a study of cytomegalovirus exposure and HLA in healthy donors. Study findings and constraints: One later analysis reportedly identified an Asian-associated ancestry cluster that showed fewer N-insertions than the roughly 720-donor mean.

The germline V and J ends were trimmed by 0 bases and 7 bases, with 18 bases remaining between them. The germline gives CDR1 MGHRA, CDR2 YSYEKL. There are 17 residues in the CDR3. This PCR relied on a set of 60 Vbeta primers and 13 Jbeta primers. Authors' processing steps: An analysis that came later counted 80 million or so unique TCR beta chains, approximately 10 million shared. Assay: immunoSEQ multiplex PCR; the TCRdb copy retains only in-frame clones and omits some. D and trimming were read from the DNA, whereas the V and J calls and clone size are those reported in that table. The sample records over 80,000 clones, 60% to 80% being singletons. For this clone: The antigen remains unidentified.

This rearrangement joins TRBV4-1 to TRBJ1-4, with a possible D match to TRBD1 (6 bases). The TCR was taken from a female donor in good health and CMV-seronegative. Sample: PBMCs. The CDR3 nucleotides read TGCGCCAGCAGCCAAGAACCTCCAGGGGTCCCTGGTGAAAAACTGTTTTTT. Protein: CASSQEPPGVPGEKLFF.